The 6 T cell receptor beta chains below were found in one sample sequenced in a study of blood T cells in healthy people across ages. The second PCR ran roughly 7 to 12 cycles with a sample-barcoded 5' primer and J-beta primers. A single record per CDR3 protein comes from TCRdb applying MiXCR to the 5' RACE reads. The sample includes 1,500,000 or so distinct CDR3 sequences, 42% of them seen just once. Sequences were obtained from blood. These receptors were taken from a woman aged 18-30 years in good health.

This clonotype was counted only a few times. The chain recombines TRBV27 with TRBJ2-7, with a possible D match to TRBD1 (5 bases). Trimming pared 5 bases from V and 4 bases from J, leaving 15 bases between. The CDR3 is 14 amino acids. Germline assignment: CDR1 MNHEY and CDR2 SMNVEV (reference sequence). Here the CDR3 DNA reads TGTGCCAGCAGTCCCCTCCTGACAGCATACGAGCAGTACTTC. Amino acid sequence: CASSPLLTAYEQYF.

This clonotype was detected only a few times. J is TRBJ2-5 and V is TRBV28; D remains ambiguous. Looked up from germline, CDR1 is MDHEN and CDR2 is SYDVKM. The CDR3 sequence is 14 residues long. Trimming took off 5 bases at V and 0 bases at J, with 10 bases between the two ends. As DNA, the CDR3 is TGTGCCAGCAGTGTCTTGGCGTACCAAGAGACCCAGTACTTC. Amino acid sequence: CASSVLAYQETQYF. Based on the CDR3 plus reference TRBV28 and TRBJ2-5, the full variable domain is DVKVTQSSRYLVKRTGEKVFLECVQDMDHENMFWYRQDPGLGLRLIYFSYDVKMKEKGDIPEGYSVSREKKERFSLILESASTNQTSMYLCASSVLAYQETQYFGPGTRLLVL.

This clonotype appeared a few times. The V and J genes are TRBV4-2 and TRBJ1-2; D is ambiguous. This CDR3 has 18 residues. Germline V gene lookup returns CDR1 LGHNA and CDR2 YNFKEQ. The V and J ends lost 0 bases and 5 bases respectively, with 22 bases between them. CDR3 DNA: TGTGCCAGCAGCCAAGAGGGCAGGTCCCTTCTCACCACGTATGGCTACACCTTC. This encodes CASSQEGRSLLTTYGYTF.

This chain joins TRBV6-2 or TRBV6-3 and TRBJ1-2; TRBD1 agrees at 8 bases. CDR1 is MNHEY and CDR2 is SVGEGT in the germline V gene. V trimming: 7 bases; J trimming: 6 bases; junction bases outside the gene matches: 10. The CDR3 is 14 residues long. CDR3 sequence (DNA): TGTGCCAGCACCCCTCGGACAGGGAGCAATGGCTACACCTTC. Amino acids: CASTPRTGSNGYTF.

The V gene is TRBV19, the J gene TRBJ2-7; D perhaps matches TRBD2 (5 bases). Germline CDR1 and CDR2: LNHDA and SQIVND (reference sequence). The CDR3 runs 15 residues. Trimming shortened V by 6 bases and J by 1 base, and 16 bases separated the two germline ends. Here the CDR3 reads CASSRNREGSYEQYF. The CDR3 DNA sequence: TGTGCCAGTAGCCGAAATCGGGAAGGGTCCTACGAGCAGTACTTC.

V gene TRBV7-6 combines with J gene TRBJ1-6, with a tentative D call TRBD1 (5 bases). The CDR3 runs to 15 residues. V was trimmed by 4 bases and J by 5 bases, leaving 12 bases between them. CDR1 and CDR2 (germline): SGHVS, FNYEAQ. The CDR3 is CASSSQGGNNSPLHF. CDR3 bases: TGTGCCAGCAGCTCCCAGGGTGGGAATAATTCACCCCTCCACTTT.